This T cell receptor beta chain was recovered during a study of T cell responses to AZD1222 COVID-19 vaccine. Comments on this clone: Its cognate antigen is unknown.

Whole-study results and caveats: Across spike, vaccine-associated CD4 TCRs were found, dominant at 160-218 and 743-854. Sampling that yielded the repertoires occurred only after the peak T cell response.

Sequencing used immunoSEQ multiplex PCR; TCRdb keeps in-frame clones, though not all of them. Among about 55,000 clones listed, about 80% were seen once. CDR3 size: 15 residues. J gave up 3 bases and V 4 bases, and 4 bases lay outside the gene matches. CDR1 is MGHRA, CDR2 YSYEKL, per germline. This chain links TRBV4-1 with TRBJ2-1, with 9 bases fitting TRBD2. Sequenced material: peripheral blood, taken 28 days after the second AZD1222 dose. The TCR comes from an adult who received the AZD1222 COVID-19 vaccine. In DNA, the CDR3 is TGCGCCAGCAGCCCCGGGACTAGCTTCTACAATGAGCAGTTCTTC. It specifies CASSPGTSFYNEQFF.